These 2 T cell receptor beta chains were sequenced from one sample in a study of blood T cell repertoires in COVID-19 (TCRdb year 2020). Libraries were made using the immunoSEQ multiplex PCR assay. TCRdb holds this immuneACCESS table with in-frame rearrangements only. Some clones are missing; in checked studies, unresolved V genes explain under half, and the rest has no known cause. Within this sample are more than 400,000 clones, with about 90% of them counted one time only. 0.65% to 0.9% of the sample rests with the top ten. Sequencing was carried out using PBMCs or T cells enriched from blood (not recorded which). All receptors derive from a woman between 18 and 30 years old who had recovered from COVID-19.

The rearrangement links TRBV10-3 to TRBJ2-1, with D hard to call. CDR1 ENHRY and CDR2 SYGVKD come from the germline V gene. The CDR3 runs 12 residues. V was cut by 3 bases and J by 7 bases, with 7 bases left in between. As DNA, the CDR3 is TGTGCCATCAGTGAAGACACAAATGAGCAGTTCTTC. Translating gives CAISEDTNEQFF.

A single count supports this clone. V usage is TRBV12-5 and J usage is TRBJ2-7; D is perhaps TRBD2 (6 bases). Per the germline V gene, CDR1 is LGHNT and CDR2 is FRNRAP. The CDR3 is 16 residues long. V lost 6 bases and J lost 5, with 23 bases in between. This chain's CDR3 is CASGLLRDSLGDEQYF. The CDR3 bases are TGTGCTAGTGGCCTCCTCCGGGACTCCCTCGGCGACGAGCAGTACTTC. The whole variable domain, remainder taken from reference TRBV12-5 and TRBJ2-7, is DARVTQTPRHKVTEMGQEVTMRCQPILGHNTVFWYRQTMMQGLELLAYFRNRAPLDDSGMPKDRFSAEMPDATLATLKIQPSEPRDSAVYFCASGLLRDSLGDEQYFGPGTRLTVT.